The 11 T cell receptor beta chains below come from one sample, sequenced in a study of spatial heterogeneity in lung cancer. Time point meaning: sample taken at primary tumor resection. Unsorted samples of tumor, nontumor lung or frozen PBMC had their whole RNA sequenced. TCRdb re-called the 5' RACE reads through MiXCR, storing one row per CDR3 protein. The sample includes roughly 40,000 distinct CDR3 sequences, around 6.5% of them seen just once. Material: PBMCs, obtained at surgery. These receptors all come from a female donor with early-stage non-small cell lung cancer.

There are many counts of this clonotype. The gene calls are TRBV24-1 and TRBJ2-3, with D possibly being TRBD1 (5 bases). Looked up from germline, CDR1 is KGHDR and CDR2 is SFDVKD. The CDR3 is made up of 15 amino acids. V lost 1 base and J 3 bases, leaving 10 bases between the germline ends. The CDR3 DNA is TGTGCCACCAGTGATTTCCAGAAGGGGACAGATACGCAGTATTTT. Amino acids: CATSDFQKGTDTQYF.

Ten or more counts support this clonotype. The J gene is TRBJ2-5, the V gene TRBV5-1, with D perhaps TRBD2 (5 bases). V was pared by 2 bases and J by 5 bases, with 10 bases between. This CDR3 has 13 residues. The germline V gene encodes CDR1 SGHRS and CDR2 YFSETQ. CDR3 DNA: TGCGCCAGCAGCTTCACTAGGGCCGAGACCCAGTACTTC. It specifies CASSFTRAETQYF.

This clonotype was detected ten times or more. V and J are TRBV20-1 and TRBJ1-5; D perhaps matches TRBD1 (5 bases). The CDR3 runs 15 residues. CDR1 is DFQATT and CDR2 is SNEGSKA in the germline V gene (reference sequence). Trimming left V 4 bases short and J 0 bases short, with 13 bases between. CDR3: CSATIQGNSNQPQHF. The CDR3 DNA reads TGCAGTGCTACGATTCAGGGTAATAGCAATCAGCCCCAGCATTTT.

The sample holds many counts of this clonotype. The gene calls are TRBV2 and TRBJ2-7; no clear D. CDR3 length: 12 residues. The germline CDR1 and CDR2 sequences are SNHLY and FYNNEI. With 2 bases removed from V and 3 bases from J, the gap between germline ends came to 5 bases. DNA of the CDR3: TGTGCCAGCAGTGAACGCAGCTACGAGCAGTACTTC. Translated, it gives CASSERSYEQYF.

The rearrangement joins TRBV2 to TRBJ1-5, with a weak D call TRBD1 (6 bases). V was shortened by 4 bases and J by 2 bases, with 12 bases between the two germline ends. Germline V gives CDR1 SNHLY, CDR2 FYNNEI. This CDR3 has 15 amino acids. CDR3 loop: CASSVDTGRNQPQHF. The CDR3 DNA follows: TGTGCCAGCAGTGTGGACACAGGGCGCAATCAGCCCCAGCATTTT. The entire variable domain, with the rest obtained from reference TRBV2 and TRBJ1-5, is as follows: EPEVTQTPSHQVTQMGQEVILRCVPISNHLYFYWYRQILGQKVEFLVSFYNNEISEKSEIFDDQFSVERPDGSNFTLKIRSTKLEDSAMYFCASSVDTGRNQPQHFGDGTRLSIL.

This clonotype was recorded many times. This chain connects TRBV15 to TRBJ1-1; D may be TRBD1 (5 bases). Germline CDR1 LNHNV, CDR2 YYDKDF (reference sequence). V was cut by 4 bases and J by 4 bases, with 10 bases left in between. CDR3 length: 13 residues. The CDR3 reads CATSKTQGTEAFF. Written as DNA, the CDR3 is TGTGCCACCAGCAAAACTCAGGGCACTGAAGCTTTCTTT.

This clonotype was recorded many times. The rearrangement links TRBV2 to TRBJ2-2; 10 bases are shared with TRBD2. There are 13 residues in the CDR3. V gave up 9 bases and J gave up 7 bases; unmatched junction bases: 5. Germline V gene lookup returns CDR1 SNHLY and CDR2 FYNNEI. In DNA, the CDR3 is TGTGCCAGTGGGACTAGCGAAGGCGGGGAGCTGTTTTTT. This sequence encodes CASGTSEGGELFF.

This clonotype was detected ten times or more. This CDR3 reads CASGSPGANVLTF. Written as DNA, the CDR3 is TGTGCCAGCGGGAGCCCTGGGGCCAACGTCCTGACTTTC. V and J are TRBV2 and TRBJ2-6; tentatively, D is TRBD2 (5 bases). Germline V gene sequence: CDR1 SNHLY, CDR2 FYNNEI. V was shortened by 8 bases and J by 2 bases, with 7 bases between the two germline ends. CDR3 length: 13 residues.

This clonotype was counted many times. This chain joins TRBV20-1 and TRBJ2-7; D is ambiguous. Trimming shortened V by 3 bases and J by 5 bases, and 8 bases separated the two germline ends. Germline assignment: CDR1 DFQATT and CDR2 SNEGSKA (reference sequence). The CDR3 is 11 amino acids. The CDR3 region has the DNA TGCAGTGCTAGGTTCGTGAACGAGCAGTACTTC. This encodes CSARFVNEQYF.

In its sample, this clonotype was seen a few times. The DNA of the CDR3 is TGTGCCAGCAGTTTACCAGGGGACACTGAAGCTTTCTTT. Translated: CASSLPGDTEAFF. The chain employs TRBV12-3 or TRBV12-4 and TRBJ1-1; perhaps TRBD1 as D (6 bases). This CDR3 is 13 amino acids long. V lost 2 bases to trimming and J lost 3 bases, with 7 bases between them.

The chain couples TRBV6-5 to TRBJ1-1; TRBD1 matches 9 bases. V dropped 4 bases and J dropped 6; count of bases not matched to a gene: 9. CDR1 and CDR2 (germline): MNHEY, SVGAGI. This CDR3 has 15 amino acids. The CDR3 loop reads CASSLYNRGLAEAFF. CDR3 nucleotides: TGTGCCAGCAGTTTGTACAACAGGGGGCTGGCTGAAGCTTTCTTT.